Shown below are 12 T cell receptor beta chains from a single sample sequenced in a study of T cells in Graves' hyperthyroidism and ophthalmopathy. TCR beta CDR3 regions were amplified from RNA transcripts. The TCR CDR3 first-round RT-PCR relied on the HTBI primer set. Via MiXCR, TCRdb re-called the multiplex PCR reads, giving one row per CDR3 protein. The sample consists of 400,000 to 550,000 distinct CDR3 sequences, roughly a quarter of them appearing once. The sequencing sample was made of blood. Receptors originate from a woman in her 30s with Graves' ophthalmopathy.

This clonotype appeared many times. The chain couples TRBV2 to TRBJ2-7; 11 nucleotides align to TRBD2. The CDR3 runs to 15 residues. V gave up 2 bases and J gave up 7 bases; unmatched junction bases: 7. The germline V gene has CDR1 SNHLY and CDR2 FYNNEI. CDR3 amino acids: CASSEFSGGADEQYF. The DNA for the CDR3 is TGTGCCAGCAGTGAATTTAGCGGGGGGGCCGATGAGCAGTACTTC.

The chain links TRBV6-1 to TRBJ1-1; the D is unclear. Germline V gene data show CDR1 as MNHNS and CDR2 as SASEGT. Trimming removed 8 bases from V and 1 base from J, with 11 bases in between. This CDR3 comprises 13 residues. The CDR3 DNA sequence: TGTGCCAGCCTTCGGACGGAGAACACTGAAGCTTTCTTT. Its translation: CASLRTENTEAFF.

In this sample, this clonotype turned up a few times. This chain links TRBV11-1 with TRBJ2-7; D remains unclear. The ends were cut back, 6 bases at V and 7 bases at J, with 16 bases in the middle. From germline, CDR1 is SGHAT and CDR2 FQDESV (reference sequence). The CDR3 is made up of 13 amino acids. As DNA, the CDR3 is TGTGCCAGCAGTTCTCCGGACCCGGATGAGCAGTACTTC. It translates to CASSSPDPDEQYF.

The sample holds many counts of this clonotype. Here the CDR3 reads CASSVQGRGGYTF. The CDR3 nucleotides read TGTGCCAGCAGTGTGCAGGGGCGGGGAGGCTACACCTTC. This sequence joins TRBV27 and TRBJ1-2, with a weak D call TRBD1 (6 bases). CDR3 length: 13 residues. Germline CDR1 reads MNHEY; CDR2 reads SMNVEV (reference sequence). Between the trimmed V and J ends, which lost 5 bases and 8 bases, there was a span of 15 bases.

There are a few counts of this clonotype. This sequence joins TRBV28 and TRBJ1-2; 7 bases line up with TRBD1. V gave up 5 bases and J gave up 4 bases; unmatched junction bases: 7. The germline V gene has CDR1 MDHEN and CDR2 SYDVKM. The CDR3 has 14 amino acids. The CDR3, as DNA: TGTGCCAGCAGTACCCAAGGACAGGCCTATGGCTACACCTTC. It yields the protein CASSTQGQAYGYTF.

This clonotype has at least ten counts. The genes are TRBV19 and TRBJ1-1; TRBD1 aligns across 11 bases. The germline gives CDR1 LNHDA, CDR2 SQIVND (reference sequence). Trimming took 6 bases from V and 1 from J; bases not matched to a gene: 7. The CDR3 sequence is 16 residues long. The CDR3 region is CASRSGTGGTNTEAFF. The CDR3 coding sequence is TGTGCCAGTAGATCCGGGACAGGGGGGACGAACACTGAAGCTTTCTTT.

This clonotype has more than one count but fewer than ten. The chain couples TRBV2 to TRBJ2-7; tentative D call: TRBD2 (6 bases). The CDR3 spans 14 residues. V was pared by 6 bases and J by 3 bases, with 15 bases between. Germline V gene lookup returns CDR1 SNHLY and CDR2 FYNNEI. The CDR3 is CASSRGVTSYEQYF. CDR3 nucleotides: TGTGCCAGCAGCCGCGGGGTGACCAGCTACGAGCAGTACTTC.

This clonotype was seen repeatedly, ten times or more. The chain links TRBV19 to TRBJ2-7, with a tentative D call TRBD1 (6 bases). The V end lost 6 bases, the J end lost 7 bases, and 19 bases lay between the germline ends. In germline, CDR1 is LNHDA, CDR2 SQIVND (reference sequence). The CDR3 is 14 amino acids. The CDR3 reads CASRPNAGTLEQYF. The CDR3 bases are TGTGCCAGTAGACCTAATGCCGGGACATTGGAGCAGTACTTC. Based on the CDR3 plus reference TRBV19 and TRBJ2-7, the full variable domain is DGGITQSPKYLFRKEGQNVTLSCEQNLNHDAMYWYRQDPGQGLRLIYYSQIVNDFQKGDIAEGYSVSREKKESFPLTVTSAQKNPTAFYLCASRPNAGTLEQYFGPGTRLTVT.

The chain joins TRBV7-2 to TRBJ2-5, with unresolved D. Germline V gene sequence: CDR1 SGHTA, CDR2 FQGNSA. The CDR3 totals 15 residues. Trimming pared 4 bases from V and 2 bases from J, leaving 14 bases between. The CDR3 region has the DNA TGTGCCAGCAGCTCGTACGGTGCACCGCAAGAGACCCAGTACTTC. Translated, it gives CASSSYGAPQETQYF. The variable domain in full, completed from reference TRBV7-2 and TRBJ2-5, reads GAGVSQSPSNKVTEKGKDVELRCDPISGHTALYWYRQSLGQGLEFLIYFQGNSAPDKSGLPSDRFSAERTGGSVSTLTIQRTQQEDSAVYLCASSSYGAPQETQYFGPGTRLLVL.

This rearrangement joins TRBV28 to TRBJ2-2, with D possibly TRBD2 on 5 matching bases. The V gene's germline CDR1 is MDHEN and CDR2 SYDVKM. The CDR3 is made up of 15 amino acids. Trimming shortened V by 4 bases and J by 1 base, and 10 bases separated the two germline ends. CDR3 sequence reads: CASSWTYKNTGELFF. CDR3 in DNA: TGTGCCAGCAGTTGGACTTACAAGAACACCGGGGAGCTGTTTTTT.

Ten or more counts support this clonotype. The V call is TRBV7-2, the J call TRBJ2-2, with TRBD2 identical over 10 bases. Trimming removed 7 bases from V and 6 bases from J; junction bases left unmatched: 5. The CDR3 is 14 residues long. Germline V gene data show CDR1 as SGHTA and CDR2 as FQGNSA. The CDR3 protein is CASTAGGRSGELFF. The DNA for the CDR3 is TGTGCCAGCACAGCGGGGGGGCGGTCCGGGGAGCTGTTTTTT.

In its sample, this clonotype was seen many times. The genes are TRBV7-2 and TRBJ2-6, with D unclear. This CDR3 has 17 amino acids. Trimming took off 0 bases at V and 0 bases at J, with 9 bases between the two ends. Germline V lookup: CDR1 SGHTA, CDR2 FQGNSA. DNA of the CDR3: TGTGCCAGCAGCTTAGCGCAGGCTTCCTCTGGGGCCAACGTCCTGACTTTC. Translating gives CASSLAQASSGANVLTF.